The present T cell receptor beta chain was sequenced within a study of blood T cell repertoires in COVID-19. CDR3 size: 13 residues. Germline assignment: CDR1 SGHNT and CDR2 YYREEE (reference sequence). After removal of 0 bases from V and 7 bases from J, the junction contained 0 bases not matched to a gene. Clones were sequenced by immunoSEQ multiplex PCR, and TCRdb holds only the in-frame ones, with some missing. The sample contains roughly 99,000 clones, 88% of which appear only once. The V gene is TRBV5-4, the J gene TRBJ1-4; TRBD1 agrees at 7 bases. The TCR comes from a man aged 50 or older with active or convalescent COVID-19. The sample taken for sequencing was peripheral blood. CDR3 DNA: TGTGCCAGCAGCTTGGGGGACAGTGAAAAACTGTTTTTT. It is translated as CASSLGDSEKLFF.